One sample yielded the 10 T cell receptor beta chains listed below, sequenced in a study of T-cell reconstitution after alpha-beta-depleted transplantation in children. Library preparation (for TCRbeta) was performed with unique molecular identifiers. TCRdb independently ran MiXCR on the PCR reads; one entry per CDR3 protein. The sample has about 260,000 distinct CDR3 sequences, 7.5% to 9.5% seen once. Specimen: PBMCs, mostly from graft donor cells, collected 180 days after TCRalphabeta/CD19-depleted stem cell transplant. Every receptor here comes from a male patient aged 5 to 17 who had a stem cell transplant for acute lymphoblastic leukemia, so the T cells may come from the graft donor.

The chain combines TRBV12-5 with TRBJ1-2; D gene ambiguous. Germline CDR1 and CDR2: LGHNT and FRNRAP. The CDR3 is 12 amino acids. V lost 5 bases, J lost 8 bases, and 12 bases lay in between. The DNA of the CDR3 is TGTGCTAGTGGTGTAAGGGCGGGAGGCTACACCTTC. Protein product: CASGVRAGGYTF.

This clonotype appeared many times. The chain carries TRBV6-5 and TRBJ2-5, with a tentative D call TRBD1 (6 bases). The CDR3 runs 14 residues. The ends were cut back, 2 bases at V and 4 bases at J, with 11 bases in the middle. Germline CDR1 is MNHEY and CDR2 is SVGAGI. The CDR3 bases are TGTGCCAGCAGTTACGAGGCAGGGGCAGAGACCCAGTACTTC. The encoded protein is CASSYEAGAETQYF.

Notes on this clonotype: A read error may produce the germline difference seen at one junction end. This chain's CDR3 is CASSPTGGPVIITDTQDF. CDR3 sequence (DNA): TGTGCCAGCTCACCGACAGGGGGCCCTGTGATTATCACAGATACGCAGGATTTT. The chain links TRBV18 to TRBJ2-3, with 10 bases matching TRBD1. Germline V lookup: CDR1 KGHSH, CDR2 LQKENI. The CDR3 is 18 residues long.

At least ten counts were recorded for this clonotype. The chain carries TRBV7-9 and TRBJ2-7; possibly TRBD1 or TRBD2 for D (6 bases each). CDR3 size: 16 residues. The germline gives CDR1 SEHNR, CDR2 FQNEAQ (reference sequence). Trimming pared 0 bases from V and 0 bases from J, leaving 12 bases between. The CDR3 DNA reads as TGTGCCAGCAGCTTAGCGAGGGGGAGGAGCTCCTACGAGCAGTACTTC. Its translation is CASSLARGRSSYEQYF.

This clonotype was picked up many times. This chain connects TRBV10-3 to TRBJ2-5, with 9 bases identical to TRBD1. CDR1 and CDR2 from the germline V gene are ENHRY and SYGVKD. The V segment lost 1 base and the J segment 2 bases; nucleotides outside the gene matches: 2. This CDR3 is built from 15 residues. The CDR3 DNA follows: TGTGCCATCAGTGAGTGGGGGACAGGGCAAGAGACCCAGTACTTC. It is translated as CAISEWGTGQETQYF.

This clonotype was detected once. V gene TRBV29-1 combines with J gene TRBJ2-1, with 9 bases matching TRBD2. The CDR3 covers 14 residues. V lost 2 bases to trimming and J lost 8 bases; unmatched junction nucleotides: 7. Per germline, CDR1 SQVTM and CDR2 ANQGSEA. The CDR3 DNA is TGCAGCGTTGAAAGGCAGCGGGGGGATCATGAGCAGTTCTTC. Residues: CSVERQRGDHEQFF.

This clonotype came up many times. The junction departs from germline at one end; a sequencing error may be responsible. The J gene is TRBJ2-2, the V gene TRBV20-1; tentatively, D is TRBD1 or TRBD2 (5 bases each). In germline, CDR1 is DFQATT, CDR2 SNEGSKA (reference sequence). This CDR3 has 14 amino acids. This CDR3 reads CSPSQGRVAGELFF. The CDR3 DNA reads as TGCAGTCCTAGCCAGGGAAGGGTAGCCGGGGAGCTGTTTTTT.

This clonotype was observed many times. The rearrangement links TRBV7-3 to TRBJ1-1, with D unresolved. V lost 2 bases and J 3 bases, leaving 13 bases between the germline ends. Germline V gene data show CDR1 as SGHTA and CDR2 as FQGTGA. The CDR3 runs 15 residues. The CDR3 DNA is TGTGCCAGCAGCTTATTAGGGAGATCCCACACTGAAGCTTTCTTT. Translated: CASSLLGRSHTEAFF.

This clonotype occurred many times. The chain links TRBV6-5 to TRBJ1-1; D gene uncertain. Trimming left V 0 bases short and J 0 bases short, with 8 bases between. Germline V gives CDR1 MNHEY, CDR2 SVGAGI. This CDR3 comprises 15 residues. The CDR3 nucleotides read TGTGCCAGCAGTTACTCTCCGGGGATGAACACTGAAGCTTTCTTT. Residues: CASSYSPGMNTEAFF.

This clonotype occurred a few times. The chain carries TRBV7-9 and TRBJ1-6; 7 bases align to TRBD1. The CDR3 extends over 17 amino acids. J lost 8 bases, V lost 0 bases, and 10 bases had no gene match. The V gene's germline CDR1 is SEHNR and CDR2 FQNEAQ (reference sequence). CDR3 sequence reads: CASSLAGTAAWHSPLHF. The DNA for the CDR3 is TGTGCCAGCAGCTTAGCTGGGACAGCCGCTTGGCATTCACCCCTCCACTTT.